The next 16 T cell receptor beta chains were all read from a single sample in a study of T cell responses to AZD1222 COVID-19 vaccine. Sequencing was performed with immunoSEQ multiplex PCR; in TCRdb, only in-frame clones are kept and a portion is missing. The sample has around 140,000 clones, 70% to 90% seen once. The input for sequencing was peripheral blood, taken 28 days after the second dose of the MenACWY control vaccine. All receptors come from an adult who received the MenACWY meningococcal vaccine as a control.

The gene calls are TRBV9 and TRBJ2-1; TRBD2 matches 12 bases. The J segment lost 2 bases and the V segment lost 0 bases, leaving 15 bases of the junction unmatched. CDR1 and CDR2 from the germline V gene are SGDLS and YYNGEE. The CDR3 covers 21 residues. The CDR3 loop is CASSVVDQGRSSGRAYNEQFF. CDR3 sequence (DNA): TGTGCCAGCAGCGTAGTGGATCAGGGTAGATCTAGCGGGAGGGCCTACAATGAGCAGTTCTTC.

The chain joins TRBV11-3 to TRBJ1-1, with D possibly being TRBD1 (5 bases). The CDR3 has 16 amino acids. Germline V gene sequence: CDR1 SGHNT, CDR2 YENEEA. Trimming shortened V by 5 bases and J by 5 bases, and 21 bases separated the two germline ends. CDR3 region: CASSRTSGDWQTEAFF. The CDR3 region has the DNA TGTGCCAGCAGCCGAACGTCTGGGGACTGGCAAACTGAAGCTTTCTTT.

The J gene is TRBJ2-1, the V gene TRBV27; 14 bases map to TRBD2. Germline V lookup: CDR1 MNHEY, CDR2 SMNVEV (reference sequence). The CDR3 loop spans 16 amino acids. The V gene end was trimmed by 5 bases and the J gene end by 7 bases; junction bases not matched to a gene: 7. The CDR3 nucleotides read TGTGCCAGCAGTGGACTAGCGGGGGGATGGGGGAATGAGCAGTTCTTC. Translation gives CASSGLAGGWGNEQFF.

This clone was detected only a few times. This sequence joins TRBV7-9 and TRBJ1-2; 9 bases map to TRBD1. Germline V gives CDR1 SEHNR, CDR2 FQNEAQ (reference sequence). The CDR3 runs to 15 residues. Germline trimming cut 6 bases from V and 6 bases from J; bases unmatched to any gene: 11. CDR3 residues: CASSFPGTGIDGYTF. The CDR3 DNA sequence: TGTGCCAGCAGTTTCCCCGGGACAGGGATAGATGGCTACACCTTC.

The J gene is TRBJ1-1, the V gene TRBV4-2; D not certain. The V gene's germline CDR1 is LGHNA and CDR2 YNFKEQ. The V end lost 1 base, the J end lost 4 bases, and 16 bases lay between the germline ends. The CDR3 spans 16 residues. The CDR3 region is CASSQGSQTLGTEAFF. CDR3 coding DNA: TGTGCCAGCAGCCAAGGTTCACAGACTCTGGGCACTGAAGCTTTCTTT.

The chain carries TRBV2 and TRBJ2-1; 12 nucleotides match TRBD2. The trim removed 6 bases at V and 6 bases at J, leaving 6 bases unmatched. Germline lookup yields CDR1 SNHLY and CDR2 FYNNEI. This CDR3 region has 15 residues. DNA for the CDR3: TGTGCCAGCAGGGACGGACTAGCGGGGACCAATGAGCAGTTCTTC. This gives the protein CASRDGLAGTNEQFF.

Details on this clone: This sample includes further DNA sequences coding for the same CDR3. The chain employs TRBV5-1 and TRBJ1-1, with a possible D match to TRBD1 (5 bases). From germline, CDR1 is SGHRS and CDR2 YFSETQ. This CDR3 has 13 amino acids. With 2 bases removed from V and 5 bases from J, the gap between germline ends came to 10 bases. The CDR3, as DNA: TGCGCCAGCAGCTTTGGCGAGGGGACTGAAGCTTTCTTT. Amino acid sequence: CASSFGEGTEAFF.

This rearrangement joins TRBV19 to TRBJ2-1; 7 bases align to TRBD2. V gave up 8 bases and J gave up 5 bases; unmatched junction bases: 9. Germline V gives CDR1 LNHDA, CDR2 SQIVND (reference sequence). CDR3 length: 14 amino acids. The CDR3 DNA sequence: TGTGCCAGTTCACGGCTAGCGGAGAACAATGAGCAGTTCTTC. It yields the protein CASSRLAENNEQFF.

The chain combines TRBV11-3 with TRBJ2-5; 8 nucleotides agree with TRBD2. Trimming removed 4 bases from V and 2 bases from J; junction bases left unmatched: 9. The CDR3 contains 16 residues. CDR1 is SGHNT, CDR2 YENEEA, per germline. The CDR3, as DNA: TGTGCCAGCAGCTCCGTCTGGCGGGAGGTTCAAGAGACCCAGTACTTC. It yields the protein CASSSVWREVQETQYF.

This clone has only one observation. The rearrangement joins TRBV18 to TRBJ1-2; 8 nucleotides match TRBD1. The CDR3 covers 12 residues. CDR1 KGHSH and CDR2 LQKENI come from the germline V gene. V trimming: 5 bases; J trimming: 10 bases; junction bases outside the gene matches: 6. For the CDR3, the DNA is TGTGCCAGCTCATCAGACAGGGGCCTCTACACCTTC. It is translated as CASSSDRGLYTF. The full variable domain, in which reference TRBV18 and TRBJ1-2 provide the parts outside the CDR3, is NAGVMQNPRHLVRRRGQEARLRCSPMKGHSHVYWYRQLPEEGLKFMVYLQKENIIDESGMPKERFSAEFPKEGPSILRIQQVVRGDSAAYFCASSSDRGLYTFGSGTRLTVV.

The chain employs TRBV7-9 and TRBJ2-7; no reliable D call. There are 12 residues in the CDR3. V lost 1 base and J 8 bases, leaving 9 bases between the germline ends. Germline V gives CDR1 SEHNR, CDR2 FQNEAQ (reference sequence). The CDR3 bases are TGTGCCAGCAGCTTAGAGGGTCTCAAGCAGTACGTC. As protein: CASSLEGLKQYV.

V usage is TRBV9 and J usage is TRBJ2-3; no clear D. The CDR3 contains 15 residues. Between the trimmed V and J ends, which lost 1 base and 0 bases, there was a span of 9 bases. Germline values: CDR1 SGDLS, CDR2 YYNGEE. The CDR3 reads CASSVWKSSTDTQYF. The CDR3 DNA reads TGTGCCAGCAGCGTATGGAAATCTAGCACAGATACGCAGTATTTT.

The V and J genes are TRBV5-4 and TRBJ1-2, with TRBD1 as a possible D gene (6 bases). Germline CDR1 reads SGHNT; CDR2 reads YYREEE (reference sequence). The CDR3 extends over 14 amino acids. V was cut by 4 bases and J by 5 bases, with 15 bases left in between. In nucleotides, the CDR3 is TGTGCCAGCAGCGACAGACAGGCGGTATATGGCTACACCTTC. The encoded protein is CASSDRQAVYGYTF. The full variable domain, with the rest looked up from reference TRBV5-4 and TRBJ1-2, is ETGVTQSPTHLIKTRGQQVTLRCSSQSGHNTVSWYQQALGQGPQFIFQYYREEENGRGNFPPRFSGLQFPNYSSELNVNALELDDSALYLCASSDRQAVYGYTFGSGTRLTVV.

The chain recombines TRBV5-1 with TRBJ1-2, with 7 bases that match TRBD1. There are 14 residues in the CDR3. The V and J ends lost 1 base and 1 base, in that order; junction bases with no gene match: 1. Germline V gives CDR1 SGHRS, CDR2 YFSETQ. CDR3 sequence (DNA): TGCGCCAGCAGCTTGAGGGACAGTAACTATGGCTACACCTTC. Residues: CASSLRDSNYGYTF.

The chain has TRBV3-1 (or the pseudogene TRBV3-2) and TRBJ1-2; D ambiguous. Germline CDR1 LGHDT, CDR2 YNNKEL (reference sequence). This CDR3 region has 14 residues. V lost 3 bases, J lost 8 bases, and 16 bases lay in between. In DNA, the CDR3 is TGTGCCAGCAGCCAGGGCCGGACCCTCGGGGGCTACACCTTC. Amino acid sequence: CASSQGRTLGGYTF.

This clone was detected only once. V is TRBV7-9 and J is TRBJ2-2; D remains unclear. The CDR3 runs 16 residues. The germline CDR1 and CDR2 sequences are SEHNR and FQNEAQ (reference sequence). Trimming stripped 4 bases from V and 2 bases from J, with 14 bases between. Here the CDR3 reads CASSSSITVNTGELFF. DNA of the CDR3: TGTGCCAGCAGCTCCTCCATTACCGTAAACACCGGGGAGCTGTTTTTT.